These 10 T cell receptor beta chains were all obtained from the same sample, sequenced in a study of cytomegalovirus exposure and HLA in healthy donors. The study ran its PCR with 60 Vbeta and 13 Jbeta primers. Sequencing used immunoSEQ multiplex PCR; TCRdb keeps in-frame clones, though not all of them. The sample shows approximately 130,000 clones, about 8.6% of them seen only once. The sequenced sample was PBMCs. All receptors come from a woman between 35 and 50 years old in good health and CMV-seropositive.

This clone was observed a few times. The V gene is TRBV25-1, the J gene TRBJ2-7, with a weak D call TRBD2 (5 bases). This CDR3 spans 13 amino acids. V dropped 1 base and J dropped 7 bases, with 11 bases sitting between them. Germline V gene lookup returns CDR1 MGHDK and CDR2 SYGVNS. The DNA for the CDR3 is TGTGCCAGCAGTGAATCTGGACCGGGGGAGCAGTACTTC. This gives the protein CASSESGPGEQYF.

This clone showed up just a few times. This sequence joins TRBV6-5 and TRBJ1-2, with D possibly matching TRBD1 (5 bases). Germline CDR1 reads MNHEY; CDR2 reads SVGAGI. Trimming took 6 bases from V and 4 from J, leaving 15 bases between them. CDR3 length equals 14 residues. CDR3 residues: CASSSGGDAYGYTF. In nucleotides, the CDR3 is TGTGCCAGCAGCTCCGGGGGGGACGCCTATGGCTACACCTTC.

CDR3 region: CASSLSAAGQFYGYTF. The CDR3 DNA reads as TGTGCCAGCAGCTTATCGGCCGCGGGACAGTTCTATGGCTACACCTTC. The chain carries TRBV11-2 and TRBJ1-2; 7 nucleotides agree with TRBD1. This CDR3 has 16 amino acids. Germline V gene data show CDR1 as SGHAT and CDR2 as FQNNGV. The V segment lost 2 bases and the J segment 4 bases; nucleotides outside the gene matches: 10. The variable domain in full, with the rest retrieved from reference TRBV11-2 and TRBJ1-2, is EAGVAQSPRYKIIEKRQSVAFWCNPISGHATLYWYQQILGQGPKLLIQFQNNGVVDDSQLPKDRFSAERLKGVDSTLKIQPAKLEDSAVYLCASSLSAAGQFYGYTFGSGTRLTVV.

This chain connects TRBV20-1 to TRBJ1-2; possibly TRBD1 for D (6 bases). Germline V gives CDR1 DFQATT, CDR2 SNEGSKA (reference sequence). The length of the CDR3 is 11 residues. V was shortened by 6 bases and J by 4 bases, with 9 bases between the two germline ends. As DNA, the CDR3 is TGCAGTGCCACGGACAGCTATGGCTACACCTTC. This encodes CSATDSYGYTF.

The chain joins TRBV27 to TRBJ1-5; D remains unclear. Germline V lookup: CDR1 MNHEY, CDR2 SMNVEV (reference sequence). This CDR3 has 14 amino acids. Deletions cut 5 bases from V and 4 bases from J, with 12 bases between. CDR3 sequence (DNA): TGTGCCAGCAGTCTGACGAGCGGGAATCAGCCCCAGCATTTT. Translating it yields CASSLTSGNQPQHF.

This clone was observed a few times. The V gene is TRBV7-9, the J gene TRBJ1-4; unclear D gene. V was clipped by 4 bases and J by 0 bases, with 9 bases between them. This CDR3 comprises 15 residues. CDR1 is SEHNR, CDR2 FQNEAQ, per germline (reference sequence). CDR3: CASSYHNATNEKLFF. For the CDR3, the DNA is TGTGCCAGCAGCTACCACAATGCAACTAATGAAAAACTGTTTTTT.

This clone came up a few times. This sequence joins TRBV6-5 and TRBJ2-1; D is unresolved. The CDR3 runs to 11 residues. The V gene lost 6 bases and the J gene lost 9 bases, with 9 bases spanning the gap. Germline V gene sequence: CDR1 MNHEY, CDR2 SVGAGI. The CDR3 region is CASSRGGEQFF. The CDR3 bases are TGTGCCAGCAGCCGCGGTGGTGAGCAGTTCTTC.

The V gene is TRBV5-6, the J gene TRBJ2-3; no reliable D call. The V gene lost 2 bases and the J gene lost 3 bases, with 4 bases spanning the gap. Germline V gene sequence: CDR1 SGHDT, CDR2 YYEEEE. The CDR3 has 12 residues. The CDR3, as DNA: TGTGCCAGCAGCTTCTTAACAGATACGCAGTATTTT. Its protein is CASSFLTDTQYF. Together with reference TRBV5-6 and TRBJ2-3, the CDR3 gives the full variable domain: DAGVTQSPTHLIKTRGQQVTLRCSPKSGHDTVSWYQQALGQGPQFIFQYYEEEERQRGNFPDRFSGHQFPNYSSELNVNALLLGDSALYLCASSFLTDTQYFGPGTRLTVL.

Of note for this clone: This could be a read error, since a much larger clone is one nucleotide away. The chain combines TRBV5-1 with TRBJ1-1; 8 positions agree with TRBD1. Germline CDR1 is SGHRS and CDR2 is YFSETQ. Trimming removed 5 bases from V and 1 base from J; junction bases left unmatched: 7. CDR3 length: 15 residues. The CDR3 DNA is TGCGCCAGCAGGTATTCCGGGACAGGGAACACTGAAGCTTTCTTT. Translated: CASRYSGTGNTEAFF.

This clone occurred a few times. The chain joins TRBV5-5 to TRBJ2-7, with D perhaps matching TRBD1 (5 bases). Deletions cut 0 bases from V and 3 bases from J, with 16 bases between. CDR1 and CDR2 from the germline V gene are SGHKS and YYEKEE (reference sequence). The CDR3 is 16 residues long. This chain's CDR3 is CASSLVGQGRNYEQYF. The CDR3 nucleotides read TGTGCCAGCAGCTTGGTGGGGCAGGGCCGAAACTACGAGCAGTACTTC.